These T cell receptor beta chains were read from a single sample in a study of identical twins. TCRdb re-called the 5' RACE reads with MiXCR, one entry per CDR3 protein. The table has about 890,000 distinct CDR3 sequences, about 12% seen once; the top ten hold around 1.6%. These data were also reused for a study on yellow fever vaccine responses in identical twins.

The sample taken for sequencing was PBMCs. The source is a woman aged 18-35 years in good health. Each CDR3 is given with its conserved first and last residue. A D gene is named only where the DNA matches it firmly. The listing skips clone size in some rows; elsewhere it reads once, few, many or a size class.

j_call d_call clone_size v_call cdr3_length cdr3_aa cdr3_nt
TRBJ1-5 . many TRBV9 15 CASSPDGHSNQPQHF TGTGCCAGCAGCCCGGACGGGCATAGCAATCAGCCCCAGCATTTT
TRBJ2-7 TRBD1 . TRBV5-1 19 CASSYTPGTGSITSYEQYF TGCGCCAGCAGCTACACGCCCGGGACAGGGTCTATTACGAGTTACGAGCAGTACTTC
TRBJ1-4 . few TRBV11-2 13 CASSPRKNEKLFF TGTGCCAGCAGCCCCAGGAAGAATGAAAAACTGTTTTTT
TRBJ2-7 . once TRBV12-3/TRBV12-4 11 CASSEGSHQYF TGTGCCAGCAGCGAAGGGTCTCACCAGTACTTC
TRBJ2-1 . few TRBV11-2 15 CASSAGLLYYNEQFF TGTGCCAGCAGCGCCGGCCTTCTCTACTACAATGAGCAGTTCTTC
TRBJ2-7 . . TRBV15 13 CATSMTRSYEQYF TGTGCCACCAGCATGACACGCTCCTACGAGCAGTACTTC
TRBJ2-1 . few TRBV19 15 CASHGRGSGYNEQFF TGTGCCAGCCATGGCCGGGGTAGTGGTTACAATGAGCAGTTCTTC
TRBJ1-6 . . TRBV6-1 12 CASTLENSPLHF TGTGCCAGCACCCTGGAGAATTCACCCCTCCACTTT
TRBJ2-4 . . TRBV28 17 CASSPWEGEGLLDIQYF TGTGCCAGCAGTCCCTGGGAGGGGGAGGGCCTGTTAGACATTCAGTACTTC
TRBJ2-7 . few TRBV20-1 12 CSADVGLYEQYF TGCAGTGCAGATGTCGGTCTCTACGAGCAGTACTTC
TRBJ2-1 TRBD1 . TRBV9 16 CASSVSGTGVHNEQFF TGTGCCAGCAGCGTATCCGGGACAGGGGTACACAATGAGCAGTTCTTC
TRBJ2-1 TRBD2 . TRBV7-2 16 CASSLGLAGALYEQFF TGTGCCAGCAGCTTAGGTCTAGCGGGTGCCTTGTATGAGCAGTTCTTC
TRBJ2-5 . . TRBV10-3 15 CAISEGRWSQETQYF TGTGCCATCAGTGAGGGCAGGTGGAGCCAAGAGACCCAGTACTTC
TRBJ1-2 . few TRBV2 14 CASSEAQKGYGYTF TGTGCCAGCAGTGAAGCGCAGAAGGGCTATGGCTACACCTTC
TRBJ1-2 . . TRBV6-5 16 CASSYRKRDDNYGYTF TGTGCCAGCAGTTACCGTAAACGAGACGATAACTATGGCTACACCTTC
TRBJ2-2 . . TRBV5-5 15 CASSLGFGPTGELFF TGTGCCAGCAGCTTGGGTTTCGGCCCGACCGGGGAGCTGTTTTTT
TRBJ1-1 . . TRBV6-1 12 CASSWGTGEAFF TGTGCCAGCAGTTGGGGAACAGGGGAAGCTTTCTTT
TRBJ2-5 . . TRBV20-1 15 CSASRPWGEQETQYF TGCAGTGCTAGCCGACCATGGGGAGAGCAAGAGACCCAGTACTTC
TRBJ2-1 . few TRBV5-6 15 CASSFGLASLNEQFF TGTGCCAGCAGCTTTGGCCTAGCGAGCCTCAATGAGCAGTTCTTC
TRBJ2-3 TRBD2 few TRBV4-1 18 CASSQEGLAGRGRDTQYF TGCGCCAGCAGCCAAGAGGGACTAGCGGGGCGGGGAAGAGATACGCAGTATTTT
TRBJ1-2 . few TRBV6-5 14 CASSYSSGDYGYTF TGTGCCAGCAGTTACTCGTCAGGGGACTATGGCTACACCTTC
TRBJ2-3 TRBD2 few TRBV20-1 14 CSATEGLGVDTQYF TGCAGTGCTACAGAGGGACTAGGGGTAGATACGCAGTATTTT
TRBJ2-3 TRBD2 many TRBV11-1 19 CASSLDGTSGRLSPDTQYF TGTGCCAGCAGCTTAGACGGGACTAGCGGGAGGCTGAGCCCAGATACGCAGTATTTT
TRBJ2-1 . few TRBV28 16 CASSPQDSAGYNEQFF TGTGCCAGCAGTCCCCAGGACAGCGCCGGCTACAATGAGCAGTTCTTC
TRBJ2-2 . many TRBV12-3/TRBV12-4 14 CASSFGGNTGELFF TGTGCCAGCAGTTTCGGGGGGAACACCGGGGAGCTGTTTTTT
TRBJ2-7 . few TRBV20-1 15 CSAGTRLAPPYEQYF TGCAGTGCTGGGACACGACTAGCACCTCCCTACGAGCAGTACTTC
TRBJ1-2 . . TRBV28 14 CASRPAQMSYGYTF TGTGCCAGCAGGCCAGCACAGATGAGCTATGGCTACACCTTC
TRBJ2-5 TRBD2 few TRBV7-8 17 CASSKHSGSISQETQYF TGTGCCAGCAGCAAGCATAGCGGGAGTATTTCCCAAGAGACCCAGTACTTC
TRBJ2-5 . . TRBV25-1 15 CASSEFGGQPATQYF TGTGCCAGCAGTGAATTTGGGGGACAACCGGCGACCCAGTACTTC